The sample holds many counts of the clone carrying this T cell receptor (beta chain). The target antigen is unknown. V was pared by 6 bases and J by 0 bases, with 13 bases between. CDR1 and CDR2 from the germline V gene are SQVTM and ANQGSEA. This CDR3 has 14 residues. Individual cDNA molecules were tagged with unique molecular identifiers, the study reported. TCRdb processed the 5' RACE reads anew with MiXCR; each CDR3 protein has one entry. In the table there are approximately 88,000 distinct CDR3 sequences, roughly an eighth of which are singletons. The data originate from a study of early T cells in non-severe SARS-CoV-2 infection. Study details: Bulk RNA isolated from unsorted whole blood underwent sequencing; chains were not paired.

Findings and caveats of the study: Using VDJdb, the matching emphasized anti-spike CD8 responses while missing private and CD4 specificities.

The chain carries TRBV29-1 and TRBJ2-3; perhaps TRBD1 as D (6 bases). The clonotype comes from an adult who was a healthcare worker with PCR-confirmed SARS-CoV-2 infection or an uninfected control (not recorded which). Sequencing used whole blood. The DNA of the CDR3 is TGCAGCGTGTCCCCCGGGACAAGCACAGATACGCAGTATTTT. Amino acids: CSVSPGTSTDTQYF.